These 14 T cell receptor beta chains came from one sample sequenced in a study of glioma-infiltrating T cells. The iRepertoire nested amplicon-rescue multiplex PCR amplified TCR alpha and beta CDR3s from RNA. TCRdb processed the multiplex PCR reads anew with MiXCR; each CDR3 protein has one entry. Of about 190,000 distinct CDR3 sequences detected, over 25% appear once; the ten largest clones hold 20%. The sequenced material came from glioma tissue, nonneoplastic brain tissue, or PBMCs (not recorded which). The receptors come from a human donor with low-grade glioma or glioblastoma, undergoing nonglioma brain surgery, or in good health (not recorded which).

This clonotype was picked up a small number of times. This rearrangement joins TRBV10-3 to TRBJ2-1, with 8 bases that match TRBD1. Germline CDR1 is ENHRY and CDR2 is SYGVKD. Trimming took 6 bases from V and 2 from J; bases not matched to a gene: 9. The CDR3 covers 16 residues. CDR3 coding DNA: TGTGCCATCAGCCTACAGGGACAGGTGCCCTACAATGAGCAGTTCTTC. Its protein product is CAISLQGQVPYNEQFF.

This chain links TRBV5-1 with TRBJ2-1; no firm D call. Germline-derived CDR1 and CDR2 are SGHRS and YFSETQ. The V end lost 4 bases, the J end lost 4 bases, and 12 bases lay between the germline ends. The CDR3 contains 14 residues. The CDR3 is CASSPADGYNEQFF. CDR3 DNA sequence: TGCGCCAGCAGCCCGGCCGACGGATACAATGAGCAGTTCTTC.

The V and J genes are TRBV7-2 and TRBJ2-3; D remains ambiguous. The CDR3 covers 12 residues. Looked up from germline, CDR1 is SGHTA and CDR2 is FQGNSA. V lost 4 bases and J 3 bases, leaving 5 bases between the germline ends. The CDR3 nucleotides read TGTGCCAGCAGCTCTATTACAGATACGCAGTATTTT. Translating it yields CASSSITDTQYF.

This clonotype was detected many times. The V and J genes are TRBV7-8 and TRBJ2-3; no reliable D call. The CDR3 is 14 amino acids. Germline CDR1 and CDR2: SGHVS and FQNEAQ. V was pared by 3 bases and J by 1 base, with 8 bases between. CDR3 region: CASSFEQRTDTQYF. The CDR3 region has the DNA TGTGCCAGCAGCTTCGAACAACGCACAGATACGCAGTATTTT.

CDR3 in DNA: TGTGCCAGCAGGACAGTAACCGGCACAGATACGCAGTATTTT. Protein: CASRTVTGTDTQYF. The chain uses TRBV7-2 and TRBJ2-3, with D perhaps matching TRBD1 (5 bases). Germline CDR1 is SGHTA and CDR2 is FQGNSA. V gave up 6 bases and J gave up 1 base, with 11 bases separating them. The CDR3 has 14 residues.

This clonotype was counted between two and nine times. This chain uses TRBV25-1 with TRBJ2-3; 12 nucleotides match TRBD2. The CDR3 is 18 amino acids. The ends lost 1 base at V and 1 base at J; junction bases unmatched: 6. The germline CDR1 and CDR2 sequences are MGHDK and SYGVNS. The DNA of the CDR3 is TGTGCCAGCAGTGAATTGACTAGCGGGAGTAAGGGCACAGATACGCAGTATTTT. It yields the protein CASSELTSGSKGTDTQYF.

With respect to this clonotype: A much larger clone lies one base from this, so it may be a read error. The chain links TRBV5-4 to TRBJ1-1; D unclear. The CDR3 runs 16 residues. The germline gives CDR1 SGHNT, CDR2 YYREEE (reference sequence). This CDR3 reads CASSQDIYRQNTEAFF. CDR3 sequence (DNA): TGCGCCAGCAGCCAAGATATCTACCGGCAGAACACTGAAGCTTTCTTT.

CDR3 coding DNA: TGCGCCAGCAGCTGGACTAGCTGGGCAGATACGCAGTATTTT. It specifies CASSWTSWADTQYF. The chain combines TRBV5-1 with TRBJ2-3, with 8 bases aligning to TRBD2. V lost 3 bases to trimming and J lost 4 bases; unmatched junction nucleotides: 4. This CDR3 has 14 amino acids. CDR1 and CDR2 from the germline V gene are SGHRS and YFSETQ.

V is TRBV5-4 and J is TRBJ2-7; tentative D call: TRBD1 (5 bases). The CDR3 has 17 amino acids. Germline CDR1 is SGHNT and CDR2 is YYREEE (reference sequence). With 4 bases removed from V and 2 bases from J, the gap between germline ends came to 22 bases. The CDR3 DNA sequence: TGTGCCAGCAGCCGGAAGTACAGACAGAGAGGCACCTACGAGCAGTACTTC. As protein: CASSRKYRQRGTYEQYF.

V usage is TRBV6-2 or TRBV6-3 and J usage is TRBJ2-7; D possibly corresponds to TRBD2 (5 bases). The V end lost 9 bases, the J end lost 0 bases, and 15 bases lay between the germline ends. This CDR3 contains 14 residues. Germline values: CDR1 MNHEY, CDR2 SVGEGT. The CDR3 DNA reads TGTGCCAGTCTAGAGGGCGGAAGCTCCTACGAGCAGTACTTC. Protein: CASLEGGSSYEQYF.

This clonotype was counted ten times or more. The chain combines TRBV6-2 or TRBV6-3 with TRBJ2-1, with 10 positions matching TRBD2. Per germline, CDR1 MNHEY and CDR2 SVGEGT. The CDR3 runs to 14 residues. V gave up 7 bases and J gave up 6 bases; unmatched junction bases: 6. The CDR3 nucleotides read TGTGCCAGCATTATAGCGGGAGGAGGCAATGAGCAGTTCTTC. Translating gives CASIIAGGGNEQFF.

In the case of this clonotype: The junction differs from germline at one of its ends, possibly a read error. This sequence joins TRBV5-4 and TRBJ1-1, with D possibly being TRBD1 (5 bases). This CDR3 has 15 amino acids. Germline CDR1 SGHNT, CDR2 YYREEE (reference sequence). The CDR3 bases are TGTGCCATCAGCTTGGATGTCGACAGCTTAGCTCGGGCTTTCTTT. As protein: CAISLDVDSLARAFF.

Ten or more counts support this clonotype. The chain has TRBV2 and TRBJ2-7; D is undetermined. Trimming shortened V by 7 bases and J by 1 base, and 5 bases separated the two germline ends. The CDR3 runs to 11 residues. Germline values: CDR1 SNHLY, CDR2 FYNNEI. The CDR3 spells CASTSSYEQYF. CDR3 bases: TGTGCCAGCACCAGTTCCTACGAGCAGTACTTC. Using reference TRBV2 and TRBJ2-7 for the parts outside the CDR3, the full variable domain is EPEVTQTPSHQVTQMGQEVILRCVPISNHLYFYWYRQILGQKVEFLVSFYNNEISEKSEIFDDQFSVERPDGSNFTLKIRSTKLEDSAMYFCASTSSYEQYFGPGTRLTVT.

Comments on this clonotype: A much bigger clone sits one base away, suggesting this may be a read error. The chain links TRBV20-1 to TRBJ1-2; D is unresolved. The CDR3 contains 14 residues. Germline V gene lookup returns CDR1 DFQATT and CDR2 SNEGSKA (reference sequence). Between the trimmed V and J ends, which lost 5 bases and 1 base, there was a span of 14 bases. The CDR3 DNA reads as TGCAGTGCTCACTCCCTGTATATTAACTATGGCTACACCTTC. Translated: CSAHSLYINYGYTF.